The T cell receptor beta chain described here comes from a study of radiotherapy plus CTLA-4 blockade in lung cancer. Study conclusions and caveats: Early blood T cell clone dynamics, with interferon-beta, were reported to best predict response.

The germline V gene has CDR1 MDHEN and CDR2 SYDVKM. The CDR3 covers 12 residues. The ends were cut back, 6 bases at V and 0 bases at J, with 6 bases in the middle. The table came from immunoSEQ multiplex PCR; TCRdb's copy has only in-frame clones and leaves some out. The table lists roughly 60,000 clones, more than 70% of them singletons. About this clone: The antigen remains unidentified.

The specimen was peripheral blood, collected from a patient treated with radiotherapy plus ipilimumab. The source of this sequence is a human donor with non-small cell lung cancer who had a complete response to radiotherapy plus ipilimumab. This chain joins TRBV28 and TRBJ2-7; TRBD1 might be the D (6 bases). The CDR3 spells CASRGHSYEQYF. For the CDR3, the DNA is TGTGCCAGCAGGGGACACTCCTACGAGCAGTACTTC.